These 23 T cell receptor delta chains came from one sample sequenced in a study of γδ T cells in repeated Plasmodium falciparum infection. Bulk repertoires came from Vgamma9/Vdelta2+ or Vdelta2-negative gammadelta T cells flow-sorted from PBMC. TCRdb re-called clones from the multiplex PCR reads using CATT. Seen here are tens of thousands of delta-chain clones, approximately 0.92% observed once, and the top ten hold approximately 9.6%. The sequenced sample consisted of gamma-delta T cells from blood. The receptors shown here come from a pool of human donors (malaria-infected and uninfected, not separated).

For this clone: This likely stems from a read error, as it lies one base from a far larger clone. Other DNA sequences in the sample encode the same CDR3. This chain uses TRDV2 with TRDJ1, with 8 bases that match TRDD3. Because TCRdb records no J gene, it was assigned here through a match of the DNA to germline. This CDR3 comprises 18 residues. Germline V gene data show CDR1 as GEAIGNYY and CDR2 as EKD. V shed 1 base and J 0 bases; nucleotides not matched to a gene: 12. This chain's CDR3 is CACDTILRTGGDTDKLIF. The CDR3 bases are TGTGCCTGTGACACTATCCTACGTACTGGGGGGGACACCGATAAACTCATCTTT.

On this clone itself: The protein that TCRdb holds for this DNA derives from a much larger clone and differs from the translated DNA at residue 10, which likely indicates a read error; the protein shown here is translated from the DNA. The rearrangement links TRDV1 to TRDJ2; 9 positions match TRDD2. TCRdb is silent on the J gene; assignment here came from matching the DNA to germline. J was trimmed by 6 bases and V by 1 base; bases with no gene match: 24. Germline assignment: CDR1 TSWWSYY and CDR2 QGS. The CDR3 is 22 amino acids. CDR3 region: CALGEPPSYLGEGDPRSAQLFF. The CDR3 DNA sequence: TGTGCTCTTGGGGAACCTCCTTCCTACCTCGGGGAGGGGGATCCTAGGTCAGCACAACTCTTCTTT.

This clone was seen more than once but under ten times. The TCRdb protein, from a much larger clone, departs from this DNA's translation at residue 7, likely by read error; the protein shown derives from the DNA. The chain uses TRDV1 and TRDJ1; the D is unclear. Here the J gene came from matching the DNA to germline, since TCRdb omits it. Trimming stripped 6 bases from V and 2 bases from J, with 19 bases between. This CDR3 contains 16 residues. CDR1 is TSWWSYY and CDR2 is QGS in the germline V gene. CDR3 sequence (DNA): TGTGCTCTTGGAAAGCATACCCAACCGAGTACCGATAAACTCATCTTT. It yields the protein CALGKHTQPSTDKLIF.

About this clone: The TCRdb protein, from a much larger clone, departs from this DNA's translation at residue 9, likely by read error; the protein shown derives from the DNA. The V call is TRDV2, the J call TRDJ1; TRDD3 aligns across 10 bases. The J gene was not available in TCRdb and was assigned here by matching the DNA to germline segments. Germline CDR1 reads GEAIGNYY; CDR2 reads EKD. Germline trimming cut 1 base from V and 4 bases from J; bases unmatched to any gene: 14. The CDR3 is made up of 18 amino acids. In nucleotides, the CDR3 is TGTGCCTGTGACACTTCTCCGGTCGGGGGGATACGCAGCGATAAACTCATCTTT. Translation gives CACDTSPVGGIRSDKLIF.

With respect to this clone: TCRdb has a much larger clone's protein, which differs at residue 9 from the translation of this DNA, likely because of a read error; what is shown is the protein translated from the DNA. J is TRDJ1 and V is TRDV1; D possibly corresponds to TRDD3 (6 bases). Assignment of the J gene here rests on matching the DNA to germline, because TCRdb gives none. Trimming removed 2 bases at V and 3 bases at J, with 34 bases between. CDR3 length equals 22 residues. Germline V gives CDR1 TSWWSYY, CDR2 QGS. CDR3 sequence: CALGETSAGLPLLGYGADKLIF. CDR3 DNA sequence: TGTGCTCTTGGGGAAACGTCCGCAGGACTACCGCTACTGGGCTATGGGGCCGATAAACTCATCTTT.

This clone was detected a few times. For this DNA, TCRdb reports the protein of a much larger clone, which diverges at residue 3, most likely from a read error; the protein presented here is translated directly from the DNA. V and J are TRDV2 and TRDJ1; 12 nucleotides align to TRDD3. Matching the DNA to germline supplied the J gene, which TCRdb does not give. Germline CDR1 and CDR2: GEAIGNYY and EKD. This CDR3 comprises 16 residues. CDR3 protein: CAYDLLGDTGTDKLIF. For the CDR3, the DNA is TGTGCCTATGACCTACTGGGGGATACAGGTACCGATAAACTCATCTTT.

This clone was recorded many times. The V and J genes are TRDV2 and TRDJ1; D not certain. The germline V gene has CDR1 GEAIGNYY and CDR2 EKD. The CDR3 spans 19 residues. Trimming removed 1 base from V and 0 bases from J, with 23 bases in between. CDR3 nucleotides: TGTGCCTGTGACACTCGTCCCAGACCAGGGGTGCTGTACACCGATAAACTCATCTTT. This gives the protein CACDTRPRPGVLYTDKLIF.

This clone has only a few counts. A far larger clone differs by one base, so this is likely a read error. Distinct nucleotide sequences in the sample also encode this CDR3. The chain uses TRDV1 and TRDJ1, with D possibly called TRDD2 or TRDD3 (8 bases each). TCRdb is silent on the J gene; assignment here came from matching the DNA to germline. Germline values: CDR1 TSWWSYY, CDR2 QGS. CDR3 length equals 25 residues. The CDR3 spells CALGEAPPPASYPYWGLEYTDKLIF. The CDR3 DNA reads as TGTGCTCTTGGGGAAGCGCCACCCCCGGCTTCCTACCCTTACTGGGGGCTGGAGTACACCGACAAACTCATCTTT.

This clone came up a few times. The mismatch at residue 13 between this DNA's translation and the TCRdb protein of a much larger clone likely reflects a read error; the protein shown is translated from the DNA. The chain links TRDV2 to TRDJ1; 10 bases match TRDD3. No J gene is reported in TCRdb; it was inferred here by comparing the DNA with germline. Germline CDR1 and CDR2: GEAIGNYY and EKD. The CDR3 spans 17 residues. The CDR3 spells CACDTLGDSGETGKLIF. For the CDR3, the DNA is TGTGCCTGTGACACACTGGGGGATTCGGGTGAGACCGGTAAACTCATCTTT.

This clone showed up many times. Translating this DNA gives a protein that differs at residue 3 from the TCRdb one, which belongs to a much larger clone; a read error is likely, and the protein shown is this translation. The genes are TRDV2 and TRDJ1; 9 bases match TRDD3. This CDR3 has 15 amino acids. The germline V gene encodes CDR1 GEAIGNYY and CDR2 EKD. In nucleotides, the CDR3 is TGTGCCCGTGAGCCTCTGGGGGATTACACCGATAAACTCATCTTT. Protein: CAREPLGDYTDKLIF.

This clone was detected ten times or more. A far larger clone lies a single base away; this is likely a read error. Other DNA sequences within the sample encode an identical CDR3. The V gene reported is TRDV1; the J gene is uncalled; whether TRDD3, the table's D call, matches the DNA was not checked. Germline V gives CDR1 TSWWSYY, CDR2 QGS. The CDR3 covers 19 residues. The CDR3 spells CALGTTKRGYANHTDKLIF. The CDR3 DNA follows: TGTGCTCTTGGGACTACCAAGCGGGGATACGCCAATCACACCGATAAGCTCATCTTT.

Notes on this clone: A single base is all that separates this from a far larger clone, so a read error is likely. This same CDR3 is encoded by further DNA sequences in the sample. This rearrangement joins TRDV2 to TRDJ1, with TRDD3 matching 8 bases. Here the J gene was assigned by germline matching of the DNA, as TCRdb has none. Germline CDR1 is GEAIGNYY and CDR2 is EKD. Trimming removed 0 bases from V and 0 bases from J; junction bases left unmatched: 23. This CDR3 has 22 residues. CDR3 amino acids: CACDTDEGSQSTGGAYTDKLIF. DNA of the CDR3: TGTGCCTGTGACACCGATGAAGGAAGTCAGAGTACTGGGGGGGCCTACACCGATAAACTCATCTTT.

This clone was counted ten times or more. The protein that TCRdb holds for this DNA derives from a much larger clone and differs from the translated DNA at residue 14, which likely indicates a read error; the protein shown here is translated from the DNA. This chain connects TRDV2 to TRDJ1; 10 nucleotides line up with TRDD3. TCRdb gives no J gene; it was assigned here by matching the DNA to germline. Germline CDR1 reads GEAIGNYY; CDR2 reads EKD. The CDR3 consists of 20 residues. The V and J ends lost 0 bases and 0 bases, in that order; junction bases with no gene match: 15. CDR3 residues: CACDTNFPGDTTPHTDKLIF. As DNA, the CDR3 is TGTGCCTGTGACACCAATTTTCCGGGGGATACGACTCCGCACACCGATAAACTCATCTTT.

This clone was counted a few times. Only one base separates this from a far larger clonotype, so it likely reflects a read error. Within the sample, other DNA sequences also encode this same CDR3. In DNA, the CDR3 is TGTGCTCTTGGGGAACTCCGACCTACATGGGGGATACGCACCGATAAACTCATCTTT. It encodes CALGELRPTWGIRTDKLIF. The chain has TRDV1 and TRDJ1; 11 nucleotides match TRDD3. The J gene, missing from TCRdb, was assigned here through DNA to germline matching. Trimming at V came to 0 bases and at J to 1 base, leaving 10 bases not matched to a gene. Germline values: CDR1 TSWWSYY, CDR2 QGS. The CDR3 spans 19 residues.

As to this clone: The amino acid sequence in TCRdb belongs to a much larger clone and departs from this DNA's translation at residue 10, likely a sequencing read error; the sequence shown is translated from the DNA. The gene calls are TRDV2 and TRDJ1; 11 nucleotides agree with TRDD3. The J gene comes from matching the DNA to germline here; TCRdb lacks it. Germline assignment: CDR1 GEAIGNYY and CDR2 EKD. Trimming removed 3 bases from V and 0 bases from J; junction bases left unmatched: 14. This CDR3 is 19 amino acids long. The CDR3 DNA is TGTGCCTGTGACCCTGTACTGGGGGATAAGCCTTTGTACACCGATAAACTCATCTTT. Its translation is CACDPVLGDKPLYTDKLIF.

In the case of this clone: This is likely an artifact of a read error, given a far larger clone one base away. Different DNA sequences within this sample yield the same CDR3. V usage is TRDV1 and J usage is TRDJ1, with D perhaps assigned TRDD2 or TRDD3 (8 bases each). The J gene was missing in TCRdb and was found by matching the end of the DNA to germline. The CDR3 covers 25 residues. Deletions cut 2 bases from V and 1 base from J, with 41 bases between. Germline assignment: CDR1 TSWWSYY and CDR2 QGS. DNA of the CDR3: TGTGCTCTTGGGGAAGGGGACTTCCTACGTGACCCCTGGGGGAAGTCGACTCGAGGCACCGATAAACTCATCTTT. This translates into CALGEGDFLRDPWGKSTRGTDKLIF.

A few counts support this clone. The amino acid sequence in TCRdb belongs to a much larger clone and departs from this DNA's translation at residue 6, likely a sequencing read error; the sequence shown is translated from the DNA. V usage is TRDV2 and J usage is TRDJ1; a possible D gene is TRDD3 (5 bases). TCRdb offers no J gene call, so here the DNA was matched to germline to obtain one. The CDR3 extends over 15 amino acids. CDR1 and CDR2 from the germline V gene are GEAIGNYY and EKD. Trimming pared 3 bases from V and 0 bases from J, leaving 13 bases between. The DNA of the CDR3 is TGTGCCTGTGACGTACAGGGGGTTTACACCGATAAACTCATCTTT. Its translation: CACDVQGVYTDKLIF.

A few counts support this clone. This DNA's translation and the protein TCRdb lists, from a much larger clone, do not match at residue 13, likely due to a read error; the protein shown is translated from the DNA. The CDR3 spells CACDTLRTGGYGAWDTRQMFF. CDR3 nucleotide sequence: TGTGCCTGTGACACCTTGCGTACTGGGGGATACGGGGCCTGGGACACCCGACAGATGTTTTTC. The chain couples TRDV2 to TRDJ3, with 13 bases identical to TRDD3. Since TCRdb gives no J gene, matching the DNA to germline was used here to assign it. The length of the CDR3 is 21 residues. Per germline, CDR1 GEAIGNYY and CDR2 EKD. Losses at the gene ends were 0 bases for V and 2 bases for J; bases not matched to a gene: 9.

This clone was seen at least ten times. A read error is likely here: a far larger clone is one base away. Additional DNA sequences in this sample encode the identical CDR3. The chain employs TRDV1 and TRDJ1; D is unclear. This CDR3 contains 12 residues. Germline V CDR1 and CDR2: TSWWSYY, QGS. The V end was cut by 1 base, the J end by 6 bases, with 6 bases between. DNA of the CDR3: TGTGCTCTTGGGGAACGCCGACATAAACTCATCTTT. This translates into CALGERRHKLIF.

As regards this clone: TCRdb shows a much larger clone's protein in place of this DNA's translation, and the two differ at residue 5, likely through a read error; the protein shown is translated from the DNA. J is TRDJ1 and V is TRDV1; 11 bases are a match to TRDD3. No J gene was available from TCRdb, and it was assigned here by a germline match of the DNA. This CDR3 region has 26 residues. Germline assignment: CDR1 TSWWSYY and CDR2 QGS. The CDR3 protein is CALGKLVPILPLLGDNEGAGTDKLIF. DNA for the CDR3: TGTGCTCTTGGGAAACTGGTCCCAATCCTTCCCTTACTGGGGGATAATGAGGGTGCGGGCACCGATAAACTCATCTTT.

To note about this clone: A far larger clone is a single base away, which makes a read error likely. This specimen includes other DNA sequences encoding the same CDR3. This chain uses TRDV2 with TRDJ1; D may be TRDD2 (5 bases). Germline matching of the DNA provided the J gene here, since TCRdb leaves it blank. The CDR3 has 20 residues. V lost 3 bases, J lost 0 bases, and 28 bases lay in between. Germline CDR1 is GEAIGNYY and CDR2 is EKD. The CDR3 protein is CACDRWAPTLDLTYTDKLIF. The DNA of the CDR3 is TGTGCCTGTGACCGATGGGCCCCTACCCTAGACCTGACGTACACCGATAAACTCATCTTT.

Note on this clone: The mismatch at residue 13 between this DNA's translation and the TCRdb protein of a much larger clone likely reflects a read error; the protein shown is translated from the DNA. CDR3 in DNA: TGTGCTCTCGCCATTAGGTATAAGCGATCCACCGATGAACTCATCTTT. Its translation: CALAIRYKRSTDELIF. The chain has TRDV1 and TRDJ1; D is uncertain. The germline V gene has CDR1 TSWWSYY and CDR2 QGS. This CDR3 contains 16 residues.

For this clone: A far larger clone is just one base off, so this is likely a read error. The sample holds other DNA sequences that translate to the same CDR3. The chain has TRDV2 and TRDJ2; 13 bases align to TRDD3. TCRdb does not report a J gene; here it was assigned by matching the DNA to germline references. This CDR3 region has 18 residues. Germline trimming cut 7 bases from V and 0 bases from J; bases unmatched to any gene: 10. Looked up from germline, CDR1 is GEAIGNYY and CDR2 is EKD. The CDR3 spells CACDALTGGYALTAQLFF. Written as DNA, the CDR3 is TGTGCCTGCGACGCCCTTACTGGGGGATACGCTTTGACAGCACAACTCTTCTTT.